One and the same sample provided the 20 T cell receptor beta chains below, sequenced in a study of siplizumab effects on memory and regulatory T cells. Generated by immunoSEQ multiplex PCR, the TCRdb table keeps only in-frame clones and is missing some. The data show some 65,000 clones, with roughly 88% seen just once and around 1.6% held by the top ten. The sequencing sample was made of Tregs sorted from blood. The origin of the receptors is a human donor in good health.

V and J are TRBV10-3 and TRBJ2-7; a possible D gene is TRBD2 (5 bases). Trimming pared 7 bases from V and 4 bases from J, leaving 14 bases between. The CDR3 consists of 13 residues. The germline CDR1 and CDR2 sequences are ENHRY and SYGVKD. The CDR3 sequence is CAIKAGDRYEQYF. The CDR3 bases are TGTGCCATCAAGGCCGGGGATCGATACGAGCAGTACTTC.

CDR3 in amino acids: CASSYLAGGDGYEQYF. As DNA, the CDR3 is TGTGCCAGCAGTTACTTAGCGGGAGGGGACGGGTACGAGCAGTACTTC. The chain links TRBV6-5 to TRBJ2-7; 11 bases are shared with TRBD2. The CDR3 length is 16 residues. Germline lookup yields CDR1 MNHEY and CDR2 SVGAGI. The ends lost 1 base at V and 4 bases at J; junction bases unmatched: 6.

The V gene is TRBV19, the J gene TRBJ1-1; D call uncertain. V was clipped by 2 bases and J by 5 bases, with 9 bases between them. The CDR3 spans 13 residues. Germline assignment: CDR1 LNHDA and CDR2 SQIVND (reference sequence). CDR3 sequence (DNA): TGTGCCAGTAGTATAAGACCGGAGACTGAAGCTTTCTTT. This encodes CASSIRPETEAFF.

This clone turned up a few times. This rearrangement joins TRBV10-3 to TRBJ1-2, with D perhaps matching TRBD1 (6 bases). Germline V gene data show CDR1 as ENHRY and CDR2 as SYGVKD. The CDR3 length is 11 residues. V shed 3 bases and J shed 7 bases, with 6 bases lying between them. The CDR3 nucleotides read TGTGCCATCAGTGACAGGGGTGGCTACACCTTC. Protein: CAISDRGGYTF.

The chain links TRBV5-1 to TRBJ2-5, with D perhaps assigned TRBD1 or TRBD2 (5 bases each). V was pared by 3 bases and J by 2 bases, with 14 bases between. Germline V gives CDR1 SGHRS, CDR2 YFSETQ. This CDR3 region has 15 residues. The CDR3 DNA is TGCGCCAGCAGCTGGGACCAGACGGGACAAGAGACCCAGTACTTC. It yields the protein CASSWDQTGQETQYF.

This clone has just one count. This rearrangement joins TRBV18 to TRBJ2-5; D not certain. Germline V CDR1 and CDR2: KGHSH, LQKENI. The CDR3 runs to 12 residues. Trimming removed 8 bases from V and 5 bases from J, with 12 bases in between. The CDR3 here is CASKGNWETQYF. CDR3 nucleotide sequence: TGTGCCAGCAAAGGGAATTGGGAGACCCAGTACTTC.

By sample fraction, this clone is medium-sized (0.01 to 0.1%). The chain employs TRBV30 and TRBJ2-1; unclear D gene. CDR3 length equals 11 residues. V shed 2 bases and J shed 6 bases, with 5 bases lying between them. CDR1 GTSNPN and CDR2 SVGIG come from the germline V gene (reference sequence). The CDR3 bases are TGTGCCTGGAGTTGGAGCAATGAGCAGTTCTTC. Its translation: CAWSWSNEQFF.

The V and J genes are TRBV5-1 and TRBJ2-1; 9 bases are shared with TRBD1. The germline V gene encodes CDR1 SGHRS and CDR2 YFSETQ. The junction had 6 bases not matched to a gene; V was cut back by 4 bases and J by 1 base. CDR3 length: 16 residues. The CDR3 sequence: CASSTRQGVSYNEQFF. Here the CDR3 DNA reads TGCGCCAGCAGCACAAGACAGGGGGTTTCCTACAATGAGCAGTTCTTC.

The chain employs TRBV19 and TRBJ2-1, with D perhaps TRBD2 (5 bases). Germline CDR1 is LNHDA and CDR2 is SQIVND (reference sequence). V gave up 6 bases and J gave up 7 bases, with 16 bases separating them. The CDR3 runs to 14 residues. In DNA form, the CDR3 reads TGTGCCAGTAGCAACCGGGGTGAATGGAATGAGCAGTTCTTC. Its protein product is CASSNRGEWNEQFF.

This chain links TRBV5-6 with TRBJ2-7; D perhaps matches TRBD1 (6 bases). Germline lookup yields CDR1 SGHDT and CDR2 YYEEEE. The CDR3 length is 17 residues. The ends were cut back, 0 bases at V and 0 bases at J, with 16 bases in the middle. The CDR3 loop reads CASSLGPWDTISYEQYF. For the CDR3, the DNA is TGTGCCAGCAGCTTGGGACCCTGGGACACAATCTCCTACGAGCAGTACTTC. Variable domain in full (rest from reference TRBV5-6 and TRBJ2-7): DAGVTQSPTHLIKTRGQQVTLRCSPKSGHDTVSWYQQALGQGPQFIFQYYEEEERQRGNFPDRFSGHQFPNYSSELNVNALLLGDSALYLCASSLGPWDTISYEQYFGPGTRLTVT.

A single count supports this clone. This chain connects TRBV5-4 to TRBJ2-1; D uncertain. The germline CDR1 and CDR2 sequences are SGHNT and YYREEE (reference sequence). The CDR3 length is 13 residues. Trimming took off 4 bases at V and 7 bases at J, with 12 bases between the two ends. This chain's CDR3 is CASSGGPWNEQFF. The CDR3 coding sequence is TGTGCCAGCAGCGGCGGACCTTGGAATGAGCAGTTCTTC.

The gene calls are TRBV5-5 and TRBJ2-7; 13 nucleotides line up with TRBD2. Germline V gives CDR1 SGHKS, CDR2 YYEKEE (reference sequence). The V segment lost 0 bases and the J segment 6 bases; nucleotides outside the gene matches: 3. The CDR3 is made up of 15 amino acids. The CDR3 region has the DNA TGTGCCAGCAGCTTGGGAGGACTAGCGGGAGTCGAGCAGTACTTC. Residues: CASSLGGLAGVEQYF.

This clone was seen only once. In DNA, the CDR3 is TGTGCCAGCAGCTTATCGGGGTTCATAGATACGCAGTATTTT. Translated: CASSLSGFIDTQYF. The rearrangement joins TRBV7-2 to TRBJ2-3; tentative D call: TRBD2 (5 bases). The CDR3 consists of 14 residues. Germline V gene sequence: CDR1 SGHTA, CDR2 FQGNSA. V lost 2 bases, J lost 5 bases, and 11 bases lay in between.

The chain employs TRBV30 and TRBJ2-2; D unclear. The CDR3 spans 12 residues. Trimming left V 1 base short and J 6 bases short, with 6 bases between. CDR1 is GTSNPN and CDR2 is SVGIG in the germline V gene (reference sequence). The CDR3 DNA reads as TGTGCCTGGAGTGGGCTAGCCGGGGAGCTGTTTTTT. Residues: CAWSGLAGELFF.

This clone counts as medium-sized. The rearrangement joins TRBV9 to TRBJ2-2; D unclear. CDR3 length: 14 amino acids. Germline-derived CDR1 and CDR2 are SGDLS and YYNGEE. With 0 bases removed from V and 2 bases from J, the gap between germline ends came to 5 bases. The chain's CDR3 is CASSVVVNTGELFF. The DNA for the CDR3 is TGTGCCAGCAGCGTAGTCGTTAACACCGGGGAGCTGTTTTTT.

J is TRBJ1-3 and V is TRBV19; D not certain. Germline loops: CDR1 LNHDA, CDR2 SQIVND (reference sequence). V was shortened by 2 bases and J by 0 bases, with 2 bases between the two germline ends. The CDR3 contains 13 residues. For the CDR3, the DNA is TGTGCCAGTAGTATAAGCTCTGGAAACACCATATATTTT. Translation gives CASSISSGNTIYF.

The chain combines TRBV6-1 with TRBJ2-1, with TRBD1 as a possible D gene (6 bases). V lost 2 bases and J lost 0, with 14 bases in between. The CDR3 contains 17 residues. CDR1 and CDR2 from the germline V gene are MNHNS and SASEGT. The CDR3 region has the DNA TGTGCCAGCAGTGAATTCGCAGGGGTGAGCTCCTACAATGAGCAGTTCTTC. Protein: CASSEFAGVSSYNEQFF.

This chain links TRBV6-5 with TRBJ2-3, with 13 positions matching TRBD2. V gave up 4 bases and J gave up 5 bases; unmatched junction bases: 6. Germline CDR1 reads MNHEY; CDR2 reads SVGAGI. CDR3 length equals 16 residues. The CDR3 is CASSSPGLAGLDTQYF. In DNA form, the CDR3 reads TGTGCCAGCAGTTCGCCGGGACTAGCGGGATTAGATACGCAGTATTTT.

The genes are TRBV7-9 and TRBJ2-3; TRBD2 might be the D (7 bases). The CDR3 has 15 residues. The V gene's germline CDR1 is SEHNR and CDR2 FQNEAQ (reference sequence). The ends were cut back, 1 base at V and 4 bases at J, with 12 bases in the middle. The CDR3 reads CASSLVGGLADTQYF. The CDR3 DNA sequence: TGTGCCAGCAGCTTAGTGGGGGGGCTAGCAGATACGCAGTATTTT.

This clone came up once. This chain connects TRBV18 to TRBJ2-7; the D gene is possibly TRBD1 (6 bases). The ends were cut back, 3 bases at V and 4 bases at J, with 10 bases in the middle. The CDR3 sequence is 13 residues long. Germline V gives CDR1 KGHSH, CDR2 LQKENI. The CDR3 protein is CASSPGALYEQYF. In DNA form, the CDR3 reads TGTGCCAGCTCACCGGGGGCGCTTTACGAGCAGTACTTC. The complete variable domain, with remaining parts taken from reference TRBV18 and TRBJ2-7, reads NAGVMQNPRHLVRRRGQEARLRCSPMKGHSHVYWYRQLPEEGLKFMVYLQKENIIDESGMPKERFSAEFPKEGPSILRIQQVVRGDSAAYFCASSPGALYEQYFGPGTRLTVT.